Below, 25 T cell receptor beta chains from the same sample are listed, as sequenced in a study of blood T cell repertoires in COVID-19. Generated by immunoSEQ multiplex PCR, the TCRdb table keeps only in-frame clones and is missing some. The sample yields 180,000 or so clones, about 80% seen once. Sample: PBMCs or T cells enriched from blood (not recorded which). These receptors came from a man aged 50-60 years who had recovered from COVID-19.

The J gene is TRBJ1-1, the V gene TRBV5-1, with TRBD1 as a possible D gene (6 bases). The V end lost 0 bases, the J end lost 4 bases, and 10 bases lay between the germline ends. The CDR3 has 14 amino acids. Germline CDR1 SGHRS, CDR2 YFSETQ. The CDR3 protein is CASSLGGGFTEAFF. Written as DNA, the CDR3 is TGCGCCAGCAGCTTGGGAGGGGGTTTCACTGAAGCTTTCTTT.

This clone showed up just once. The chain combines TRBV29-1 with TRBJ2-3; TRBD2 might be the D (5 bases). V lost 3 bases and J 3 bases, leaving 10 bases between the germline ends. The CDR3 runs 13 residues. CDR1 and CDR2 from the germline V gene are SQVTM and ANQGSEA. CDR3 protein: CSVDIGITDTQYF. Here the CDR3 DNA reads TGCAGCGTTGATATCGGGATAACAGATACGCAGTATTTT.

This clone was picked up one time. The rearrangement links TRBV7-2 to TRBJ2-7; the match to TRBD1 covers 9 bases. The CDR3 has 15 residues. V shed 6 bases, J shed 2 bases, and the junction held 8 bases outside the gene matches. Germline V CDR1 and CDR2: SGHTA, FQGNSA. Here the CDR3 DNA reads TGTGCCAGCAGTTCAACCGGGACAGGGCCCTACGAGCAGTACTTC. This codes for CASSSTGTGPYEQYF.

The chain recombines TRBV27 with TRBJ2-7; possible D gene TRBD1, 6 bases. Trimming shortened V by 5 bases and J by 3 bases, and 26 bases separated the two germline ends. Germline V gives CDR1 MNHEY, CDR2 SMNVEV (reference sequence). This CDR3 region has 18 residues. As DNA, the CDR3 is TGTGCCAGCAGTCAAAGGGGGACGTCCCTTATCTTTGGCTACGAGCAGTACTTC. Residues: CASSQRGTSLIFGYEQYF.

The V call is TRBV6-5, the J call TRBJ1-2; 7 bases map to TRBD1. CDR1 is MNHEY and CDR2 is SVGAGI in the germline V gene. The CDR3 consists of 14 residues. With 0 bases clipped from V and 4 bases from J, the junction kept 2 bases outside the gene matches. In DNA, the CDR3 is TGTGCCAGCAGTTACTCGACAGGGCCCTATGGCTACACCTTC. Its translation is CASSYSTGPYGYTF.

The chain couples TRBV5-1 to TRBJ1-2; unclear D gene. The CDR3 sequence is 13 residues long. The germline V and J ends were trimmed by 4 bases and 8 bases, with 15 bases remaining between them. CDR1 is SGHRS, CDR2 YFSETQ, per germline. The CDR3 here is CASSLIGMGGYTF. The CDR3 DNA is TGCGCCAGCAGCCTAATTGGAATGGGCGGCTACACCTTC.

The genes are TRBV6-5 and TRBJ2-2; tentative D call: TRBD1 (6 bases). Between the trimmed V and J ends, which lost 2 bases and 1 base, there was a span of 11 bases. The CDR3 loop spans 16 amino acids. The germline gives CDR1 MNHEY, CDR2 SVGAGI. Here the CDR3 DNA reads TGTGCCAGCAGTTACCTCGGGACAAAGAACACCGGGGAGCTGTTTTTT. Its protein is CASSYLGTKNTGELFF.

The chain joins TRBV10-3 to TRBJ2-2, with 7 positions matching TRBD2. The CDR3 has 15 residues. The germline gives CDR1 ENHRY, CDR2 SYGVKD. V lost 5 bases and J lost 2; bases outside the gene matches: 5. CDR3 region: CAISSSGTNTGELFF. CDR3 in DNA: TGTGCCATCAGTTCTAGCGGAACTAACACCGGGGAGCTGTTTTTT.

The chain employs TRBV28 and TRBJ2-2; TRBD1 might be the D (6 bases). V lost 3 bases to trimming and J lost 5 bases, with 10 bases between them. The CDR3 consists of 14 residues. Germline V gene sequence: CDR1 MDHEN, CDR2 SYDVKM. The CDR3 nucleotides are TGTGCCAGCAGTTTTACGCAGGGGACCGGGGAGCTGTTTTTT. The encoded protein is CASSFTQGTGELFF.

The V and J genes are TRBV18 and TRBJ1-1; a possible D gene is TRBD1 (6 bases). Germline-derived CDR1 and CDR2 are KGHSH and LQKENI. The CDR3 contains 14 residues. V was pared by 5 bases and J by 0 bases, with 10 bases between. CDR3 sequence reads: CASSNRAVNTEAFF. The CDR3 bases are TGTGCCAGCTCAAACAGGGCAGTGAACACTGAAGCTTTCTTT.

The V gene is TRBV19, the J gene TRBJ2-1; 8 bases fit TRBD1. Germline lookup yields CDR1 LNHDA and CDR2 SQIVND (reference sequence). CDR3 length: 15 residues. Unmatched junction bases numbered 7, after V lost 5 bases and J lost 4 bases. In DNA, the CDR3 is TGTGCCAGTAGTTCGGGGACAGGCGGGTACAATGAGCAGTTCTTC. It specifies CASSSGTGGYNEQFF.

There are a few counts of this clone. The chain recombines TRBV6-5 with TRBJ1-4; D not resolved. CDR3 length: 12 residues. CDR1 is MNHEY, CDR2 SVGAGI, per germline. V was pared by 11 bases and J by 8 bases, with 15 bases between. The chain's CDR3 is CAGMTTGEKLFF. CDR3 nucleotides: TGTGCCGGGATGACGACGGGAGAAAAACTGTTTTTT.

The genes are TRBV28 and TRBJ1-1; the D gene is possibly TRBD1 (5 bases). V dropped 8 bases and J dropped 0 bases, with 10 bases sitting between them. The CDR3 totals 13 residues. Germline CDR1 reads MDHEN; CDR2 reads SYDVKM. The chain's CDR3 is CASQPTVNTEAFF. For the CDR3, the DNA is TGTGCCAGCCAACCGACAGTGAACACTGAAGCTTTCTTT.

This chain joins TRBV28 and TRBJ1-3, with TRBD1 as a possible D gene (5 bases). Germline V gene data show CDR1 as MDHEN and CDR2 as SYDVKM. This CDR3 has 13 amino acids. The ends were cut back, 3 bases at V and 4 bases at J, with 7 bases in the middle. CDR3 sequence: CASSFRAGNTIYF. CDR3 DNA: TGTGCCAGCAGTTTCAGGGCCGGAAACACCATATATTTT.

CDR3 protein: CASSLTATNEKLFF. The CDR3 nucleotides are TGTGCCAGCAGCTTGACAGCAACTAATGAAAAACTGTTTTTT. V and J are TRBV7-9 and TRBJ1-4; a possible D gene is TRBD1 (5 bases). This CDR3 comprises 14 residues. V lost 3 bases to trimming and J lost 0 bases, with 5 bases between them. Germline V gene lookup returns CDR1 SEHNR and CDR2 FQNEAQ (reference sequence).

The gene calls are TRBV28 and TRBJ1-6; D ambiguous. The germline gives CDR1 MDHEN, CDR2 SYDVKM. CDR3 length equals 14 residues. Trimming cost V 3 bases and J 10 bases, with 13 bases left between them. CDR3 nucleotide sequence: TGTGCCAGCAGTTTTAGGCGGGAGGAGTCACCCCTCCACTTT. Translation: CASSFRREESPLHF.

This sequence joins TRBV2 and TRBJ1-4; 7 bases align to TRBD1. The CDR3 length is 14 residues. Germline V gene sequence: CDR1 SNHLY, CDR2 FYNNEI. V lost 5 bases, J lost 10 bases, and 10 bases stayed unmatched. The CDR3 loop reads CASSREKGAGKLFF. The CDR3 DNA reads as TGTGCCAGCAGTCGGGAGAAGGGGGCTGGAAAACTGTTTTTT.

The chain couples TRBV7-8 to TRBJ2-7; TRBD2 matches 10 bases. This CDR3 has 17 residues. Trimming at V came to 5 bases and at J to 3 bases, leaving 13 bases not matched to a gene. The germline V gene encodes CDR1 SGHVS and CDR2 FQNEAQ. The CDR3 region has the DNA TGTGCCAGCAGCCCGAGGAGGTTGAGCGGGGGGGGCTACGAGCAGTACTTC. Protein product: CASSPRRLSGGGYEQYF.

This clone was recorded only once. For the CDR3, the DNA is TGTGCCAGCAGTTTTCAGGGGGGATCCTACGAGCAGTACTTC. Amino acid sequence: CASSFQGGSYEQYF. The chain has TRBV28 and TRBJ2-7, with D maybe TRBD1 (7 bases). CDR1 is MDHEN and CDR2 is SYDVKM in the germline V gene. The CDR3 loop spans 14 amino acids. Trimming stripped 3 bases from V and 1 base from J, with 10 bases between.

The CDR3 is CASSAGQGERRYTF. The CDR3 DNA reads as TGCGCCAGCAGCGCGGGACAGGGGGAACGGCGCTACACCTTC. The rearrangement joins TRBV5-1 to TRBJ1-2; TRBD1 aligns across 11 bases. V lost 4 bases and J lost 9; bases outside the gene matches: 8. The length of the CDR3 is 14 residues. The germline V gene has CDR1 SGHRS and CDR2 YFSETQ.

A few counts support this clone. The rearrangement links TRBV12-3 or TRBV12-4 to TRBJ2-2; possibly TRBD1 for D (5 bases). This CDR3 spans 13 amino acids. The ends were cut back, 5 bases at V and 10 bases at J, with 14 bases in the middle. The CDR3 reads CASSRVRGTELFF. The CDR3, as DNA: TGTGCCAGCAGTCGGGTTAGGGGCACGGAGCTGTTTTTT.

This chain joins TRBV18 and TRBJ2-3; 9 nucleotides agree with TRBD1. This CDR3 has 15 residues. Germline V gives CDR1 KGHSH, CDR2 LQKENI. Trimming at V came to 5 bases and at J to 7 bases, leaving 10 bases not matched to a gene. This chain's CDR3 is CASSDTGTGLNTQYF. DNA for the CDR3: TGTGCCAGCTCAGATACCGGGACAGGGCTTAATACGCAGTATTTT.

The chain couples TRBV7-9 to TRBJ2-7, with 10 bases that match TRBD1. CDR3 length equals 17 residues. V dropped 5 bases and J dropped 6; count of bases not matched to a gene: 16. Germline V lookup: CDR1 SEHNR, CDR2 FQNEAQ (reference sequence). CDR3 protein: CASSLRSLGTGVGEQYF. The CDR3 DNA reads as TGTGCCAGCAGCCTTCGAAGCCTTGGGACAGGGGTCGGCGAGCAGTACTTC.

This clone was found a few times. The V and J genes are TRBV10-1 and TRBJ2-3; TRBD1 might be the D (5 bases). The CDR3 length is 13 residues. Germline V gene data show CDR1 as WNHNN and CDR2 as SYGVQD (reference sequence). V lost 2 bases and J 5 bases, leaving 8 bases between the germline ends. The DNA for the CDR3 is TGCGCCAGCAGTGAGGCCCAGGGAGATACGCAGTATTTT. Translation: CASSEAQGDTQYF.

V usage is TRBV15 and J usage is TRBJ1-2; D possibly corresponds to TRBD1 (6 bases). V was cut by 5 bases and J by 3 bases, with 13 bases left in between. CDR1 is LNHNV, CDR2 YYDKDF, per germline (reference sequence). CDR3 length: 14 residues. The CDR3 is CATSQDSQHYGYTF. The CDR3 region has the DNA TGTGCCACCAGCCAGGACAGCCAACACTATGGCTACACCTTC.